What follows describes a single T cell receptor beta chain. The TCR beta CDR3 regions underwent amplification using RNA transcripts as the source. The TCR CDR3 first-round RT-PCR relied on the HTBI primer set. MiXCR, applied by TCRdb to the multiplex PCR reads, yields one record per CDR3 protein. The sample yields 200,000 to 250,000 distinct CDR3 sequences, approximately 17% seen once. The data were obtained in a study of T cells in Graves' hyperthyroidism and ophthalmopathy. For the study at large: The authors collected peripheral blood at initial diagnosis, before any treatment.

On the basis of clinical symptoms, serum thyroxine and TRAb, thyroid ultrasound and orbital computed tomography, diagnoses were made. The V and J ends lost 6 bases and 3 bases respectively, with 14 bases between them. Germline CDR1 MNHNS, CDR2 SASEGT. CDR3 size: 14 residues. The chain combines TRBV6-1 with TRBJ1-2, with D possibly matching TRBD1 (5 bases). The sample consisted of blood. The receptor was isolated from a man in his forties or fifties with Graves' hyperthyroidism. This chain's CDR3 is CASRKTGADYGYTF. The DNA of the CDR3 is TGTGCCAGCAGAAAAACCGGGGCCGACTATGGCTACACCTTC.